The 21 T cell receptor beta chains below come from one sample, sequenced in a study of beta chain features in type 1 diabetes (dated by TCRdb to 2016 to 2018). Findings and caveats that apply to the study as a whole: Type 1 diabetes patients showed a moderate but significant shortening of TCRB CDR3 length in all four CD4+ subsets.

No cognate antigen is known for these TCRs. Library generation was performed with the immunoSEQ multiplex PCR assay. The entire isolated RNA was reverse transcribed using the High Capacity cDNA Reverse Transcription Kit, and thus expressed TCRB transcripts were sequenced. TCRdb took over this immuneACCESS table, retaining in-frame rearrangements with V and J assigned. Such tables are incomplete; in checked studies, under half of the missing clones stem from an unresolved V gene, and the remainder is unexplained. This sample comprises hundreds of thousands of clones, 15% of them detected only once. The ten largest clones represent less than 0.02% of the sample. Input material: naive CD4+ T cells from blood. Read against the paper, the sample's cell subset or site label means: true naive CD4+ T cells. The receptors originated from a young man with type 1 diabetes.

This clone was observed a few times. The V gene is TRBV28, the J gene TRBJ1-5, with TRBD1 identical over 7 bases. Looked up from germline, CDR1 is MDHEN and CDR2 is SYDVKM. With 8 bases clipped from V and 6 bases from J, the junction kept 10 bases outside the gene matches. This CDR3 comprises 14 residues. CDR3 protein: CASLMGQLGQPQHF. In DNA form, the CDR3 reads TGTGCCAGCCTAATGGGACAGTTGGGTCAGCCCCAGCATTTT.

This clone was seen a handful of times. The chain has TRBV5-6 and TRBJ1-2; D not certain. Per the germline V gene, CDR1 is SGHDT and CDR2 is YYEEEE. The CDR3 length is 16 residues. Trimming left V 3 bases short and J 2 bases short, with 17 bases between. The CDR3 DNA reads as TGTGCCAGCAGCTCCCCGAGCAACCGTAGAAACTATGGCTACACCTTC. This codes for CASSSPSNRRNYGYTF.

The genes are TRBV5-1 and TRBJ1-5; TRBD1 matches at 10 bases. After removal of 4 bases from V and 7 bases from J, the junction contained 5 bases not matched to a gene. Germline CDR1 SGHRS, CDR2 YFSETQ. The CDR3 has 14 residues. CDR3 loop: CASSGGQGDQPQHF. CDR3 DNA sequence: TGCGCCAGCAGCGGAGGACAGGGGGACCAGCCCCAGCATTTT.

This clone was counted only a few times. This sequence joins TRBV28 and TRBJ2-7; D is ambiguous. CDR3 length: 14 residues. V gave up 2 bases and J gave up 3 bases, with 11 bases separating them. Germline V gives CDR1 MDHEN, CDR2 SYDVKM. CDR3 DNA: TGTGCCAGCAGTTTAGCACAGCCGTACTACGAGCAGTACTTC. Its translation is CASSLAQPYYEQYF.

The chain employs TRBV18 and TRBJ2-5; D uncertain. V lost 6 bases and J lost 4, with 9 bases in between. CDR1 KGHSH and CDR2 LQKENI come from the germline V gene. This CDR3 spans 12 amino acids. In DNA form, the CDR3 reads TGTGCCAGCTCCAGGCCCGGAGAGACCCAGTACTTC. This sequence encodes CASSRPGETQYF.

The CDR3 loop reads CASSLDTGSLTYEQYF. DNA of the CDR3: TGTGCCAGCAGTCTTGATACAGGATCCCTTACCTACGAGCAGTACTTC. The genes are TRBV27 and TRBJ2-5; D is perhaps TRBD1 (5 bases). The end of the DNA aligns better with TRBJ2-7, so the J call may be wrong. The CDR3 totals 16 residues. Per the germline V gene, CDR1 is MNHEY and CDR2 is SMNVEV (reference sequence).

This clone was counted only a few times. The rearrangement joins TRBV29-1 to TRBJ2-7; unclear D gene. CDR3 size: 13 residues. Per the germline V gene, CDR1 is SQVTM and CDR2 is ANQGSEA. Trimming took 4 bases from V and 1 from J, leaving 11 bases between them. CDR3 sequence: CSVGPESSYEQYF. In nucleotides, the CDR3 is TGCAGCGTTGGTCCCGAGAGTTCCTACGAGCAGTACTTC.

The sample holds one count of this clone. The V and J genes are TRBV2 and TRBJ2-2; 8 nucleotides line up with TRBD1. Looked up from germline, CDR1 is SNHLY and CDR2 is FYNNEI. There are 18 residues in the CDR3. V shed 6 bases, J shed 2 bases, and the junction held 14 bases outside the gene matches. In DNA, the CDR3 is TGTGCCAGCAGAACACCCCTTGGACAGGGATCTAACACCGGGGAGCTGTTTTTT. Its translation: CASRTPLGQGSNTGELFF.

This clone has a handful of counts. The same CDR3 arises from other DNA sequences in this sample as well. The chain joins TRBV20-1 to TRBJ2-5; D not certain. Per the germline V gene, CDR1 is DFQATT and CDR2 is SNEGSKA (reference sequence). The CDR3 runs 11 residues. V was pared by 1 base and J by 5 bases, with 5 bases between. The CDR3 coding sequence is TGCAGTGCTAGAGTCGAGGAGACCCAGTACTTC. Protein: CSARVEETQYF.

This clone was counted only a few times. The germline gene is not matched at one end of the junction; a read error may be the cause. The chain recombines TRBV7-9 with TRBJ2-5; a weak D match, TRBD2 (5 bases). Germline V gene sequence: CDR1 SEHNR, CDR2 FQNEAQ (reference sequence). The CDR3 has 12 residues. This CDR3 reads CASSLAEETQYF. In DNA form, the CDR3 reads TGTGCCAGCAGCCTAGCCGAAGAGACCCAGTACTTC.

The J gene is TRBJ1-4, the V gene TRBV18; D gene ambiguous. The CDR3 is made up of 13 amino acids. CDR1 KGHSH and CDR2 LQKENI come from the germline V gene. The ends were cut back, 4 bases at V and 7 bases at J, with 10 bases in the middle. CDR3 DNA: TGTGCCAGCTCACTCCGACACTCTGAAAAACTGTTTTTT. Residues: CASSLRHSEKLFF. The full variable domain, rest sourced from reference TRBV18 and TRBJ1-4, is NAGVMQNPRHLVRRRGQEARLRCSPMKGHSHVYWYRQLPEEGLKFMVYLQKENIIDESGMPKERFSAEFPKEGPSILRIQQVVRGDSAAYFCASSLRHSEKLFFGSGTQLSVL.

This clone turned up a few times. The chain has TRBV7-2 and TRBJ2-7, with D perhaps TRBD1 (6 bases). Trimming took 4 bases from V and 6 from J, leaving 19 bases between them. Per germline, CDR1 SGHTA and CDR2 FQGNSA. This CDR3 has 15 amino acids. The CDR3 coding sequence is TGTGCCAGCAGCTCTCCGGCCAGGGGTCAATTCGAGCAGTACTTC. This translates into CASSSPARGQFEQYF.

This clone was detected only a few times. The J gene is TRBJ2-5, the V gene TRBV7-2; the match to TRBD2 covers 9 bases. Germline loops: CDR1 SGHTA, CDR2 FQGNSA. The CDR3 is 14 amino acids. Germline trimming cut 4 bases from V and 3 bases from J; bases unmatched to any gene: 3. DNA of the CDR3: TGTGCCAGCAGCTGGGCGGGGGGGGAAGAGACCCAGTACTTC. Amino acid sequence: CASSWAGGEETQYF.

This clone turned up a few times. This sequence joins TRBV11-1 and TRBJ2-7; 10 nucleotides align to TRBD1. The CDR3 length is 15 residues. Trimming removed 1 base from V and 5 bases from J; junction bases left unmatched: 5. In germline, CDR1 is SGHAT, CDR2 FQDESV (reference sequence). The CDR3 is CASSLEGTGDNEQYF. The CDR3 bases are TGTGCCAGCAGCTTAGAAGGGACAGGGGACAACGAGCAGTACTTC.

This clone appeared a few times. The chain is built from TRBV18 and TRBJ1-2, with 11 nucleotides matching TRBD1. This CDR3 is built from 14 residues. CDR1 and CDR2 (germline): KGHSH, LQKENI. V shed 3 bases and J 6 bases; nucleotides not matched to a gene: 3. The CDR3, as DNA: TGTGCCAGCTCACCCGGACAGGGGGCGAATGGCTACACCTTC. This codes for CASSPGQGANGYTF.

This rearrangement joins TRBV10-3 to TRBJ2-1, with 11 positions matching TRBD2. Trimming removed 2 bases from V and 3 bases from J; junction bases left unmatched: 3. CDR3 length: 16 residues. CDR1 and CDR2 from the germline V gene are ENHRY and SYGVKD. The CDR3 reads CAISETLAGGYNEQFF. CDR3 coding DNA: TGTGCCATCAGTGAGACTCTAGCGGGAGGCTACAATGAGCAGTTCTTC.

This chain links TRBV7-2 with TRBJ2-7; 9 bases align to TRBD2. This CDR3 has 16 residues. Germline assignment: CDR1 SGHTA and CDR2 FQGNSA. J lost 6 bases, V lost 1 base, and 10 bases had no gene match. In DNA, the CDR3 is TGTGCCAGCAGCTTAGGAGGGAGCGGGAGGATTGGCGAGCAGTACTTC. Translating gives CASSLGGSGRIGEQYF.

This clone was detected a few times. The V and J genes are TRBV25-1 and TRBJ2-7; 7 bases are shared with TRBD2. Per germline, CDR1 MGHDK and CDR2 SYGVNS. This CDR3 has 15 amino acids. The trim removed 10 bases at V and 4 bases at J, leaving 16 bases unmatched. DNA for the CDR3: TGTGCCACCCAGTCGCTGGGGGGGTCCGAATACGAGCAGTACTTC. The encoded protein is CATQSLGGSEYEQYF.

This chain uses TRBV28 with TRBJ2-7; TRBD1 matches 10 bases. Per the germline V gene, CDR1 is MDHEN and CDR2 is SYDVKM. The CDR3 runs 14 residues. After removal of 5 bases from V and 5 bases from J, the junction contained 6 bases not matched to a gene. The DNA for the CDR3 is TGTGCCAGCAGTCCAGGGGACAGGGGACACGAGCAGTACTTC. It encodes CASSPGDRGHEQYF.

The genes are TRBV30 and TRBJ2-3, with 10 bases matching TRBD1. The V gene's germline CDR1 is GTSNPN and CDR2 SVGIG (reference sequence). Losses at the gene ends were 5 bases for V and 1 base for J; bases not matched to a gene: 0. This CDR3 is built from 13 residues. The DNA of the CDR3 is TGTGCCTGGGACAGGGGGCGCACAGATACGCAGTATTTT. This sequence encodes CAWDRGRTDTQYF.

This clone has just a few counts. The chain joins TRBV4-3 to TRBJ1-6; D not certain. CDR1 and CDR2 from the germline V gene are LGHNA and YSLEER. Deletions cut 0 bases from V and 7 bases from J, with 10 bases between. The CDR3 is 15 amino acids. The CDR3 is CASSQDNWANSPLHF. The CDR3 bases are TGCGCCAGCAGCCAAGATAATTGGGCCAATTCACCCCTCCACTTT.